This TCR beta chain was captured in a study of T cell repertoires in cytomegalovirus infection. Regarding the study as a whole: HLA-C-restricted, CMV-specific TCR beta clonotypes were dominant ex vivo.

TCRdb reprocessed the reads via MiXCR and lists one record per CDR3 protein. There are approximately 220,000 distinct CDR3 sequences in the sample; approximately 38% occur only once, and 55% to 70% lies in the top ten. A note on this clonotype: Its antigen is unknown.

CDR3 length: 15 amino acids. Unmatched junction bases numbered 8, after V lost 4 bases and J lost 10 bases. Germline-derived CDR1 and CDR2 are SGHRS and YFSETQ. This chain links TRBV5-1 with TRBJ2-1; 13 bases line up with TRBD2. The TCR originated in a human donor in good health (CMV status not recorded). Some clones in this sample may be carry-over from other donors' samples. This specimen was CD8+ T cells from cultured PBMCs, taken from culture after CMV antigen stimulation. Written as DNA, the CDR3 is TGCGCCAGCAGCAAAACTAGCGGGGGGGCAGACGAGCAGTTCTTC. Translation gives CASSKTSGGADEQFF.